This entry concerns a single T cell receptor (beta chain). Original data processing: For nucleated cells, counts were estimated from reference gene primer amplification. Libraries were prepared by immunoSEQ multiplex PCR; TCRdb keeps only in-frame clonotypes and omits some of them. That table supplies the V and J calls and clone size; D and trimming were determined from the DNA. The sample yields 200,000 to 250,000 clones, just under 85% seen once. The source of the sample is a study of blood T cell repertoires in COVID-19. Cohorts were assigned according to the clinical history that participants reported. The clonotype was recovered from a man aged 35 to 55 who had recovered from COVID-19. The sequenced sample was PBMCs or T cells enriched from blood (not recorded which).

The CDR3 loop is CASSLGGQVHSGNTIYF. DNA of the CDR3: TGTGCCAGCAGCTTAGGGGGACAGGTTCACTCTGGAAACACCATATATTTT. The chain combines TRBV7-2 with TRBJ1-3, with 8 bases that match TRBD1. Unmatched junction bases numbered 5, after V lost 1 base and J lost 0 bases. Per the germline V gene, CDR1 is SGHTA and CDR2 is FQGNSA. This CDR3 spans 17 amino acids.